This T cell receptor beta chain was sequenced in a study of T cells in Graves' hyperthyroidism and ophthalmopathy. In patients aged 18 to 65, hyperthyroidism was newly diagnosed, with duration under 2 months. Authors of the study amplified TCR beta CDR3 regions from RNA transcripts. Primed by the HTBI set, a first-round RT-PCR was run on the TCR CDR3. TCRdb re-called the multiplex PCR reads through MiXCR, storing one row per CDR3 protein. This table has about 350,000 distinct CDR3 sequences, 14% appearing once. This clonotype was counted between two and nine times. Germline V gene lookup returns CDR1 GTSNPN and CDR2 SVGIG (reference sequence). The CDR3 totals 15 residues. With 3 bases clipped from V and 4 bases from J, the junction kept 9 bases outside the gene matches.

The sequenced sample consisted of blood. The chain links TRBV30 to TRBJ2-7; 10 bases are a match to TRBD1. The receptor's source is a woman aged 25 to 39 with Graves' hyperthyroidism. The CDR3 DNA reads TGTGCCTGGAGACCAGGGGGGACAGGGGTATACGAGCAGTACTTC. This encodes CAWRPGGTGVYEQYF. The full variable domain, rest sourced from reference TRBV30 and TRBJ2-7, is SQTIHQWPATLVQPVGSPLSLECTVEGTSNPNLYWYRQAAGRGLQLLFYSVGIGQISSEVPQNLSASRPQDRQFILSSKKLLLSDSGFYLCAWRPGGTGVYEQYFGPGTRLTVT.